The rows below give T cell receptor beta chains drawn from one sample of a study of blood T cells in healthy people across ages. TCRdb fed the 5' RACE reads into MiXCR, producing one record per CDR3 protein. The sample lists roughly 1 million distinct CDR3 sequences, around 25% occurring once. These data also featured in a second study, about T cells of mothers and their children.

The specimen was blood. Receptor source: a girl between 2 and 10 years old in good health. The CDR3 runs from the conserved cysteine through the conserved F or W. D genes are given only for firm matches. Size tells how often a clone was seen (once, few, many) or the class of an expanded clone, and some rows leave it out.

TRBV28	-	TRBJ2-5	TRBD1	TGTGCAGCGAGTTCTCTAGTCGGGACAGGGATTGGGGAAGAGACCCAGTACTTC	CAASSLVGTGIGEETQYF
TRBV6-5	-	TRBJ1-4	TRBD1	TGTGCCAGCAGTTGGGGACAGGCTGCGATTGAAAAACTGTTTTTT	CASSWGQAAIEKLFF
TRBV7-9	few	TRBJ2-7	-	TGTGCCAGCAGCCCGAGGAGTACCTCCTACGAGCAGTACTTC	CASSPRSTSYEQYF
TRBV20-1	-	TRBJ1-1	-	TGCAGTGCTCCGGAGGGAAAGAACACTGAAGCTTTCTTT	CSAPEGKNTEAFF
TRBV7-8	-	TRBJ1-2	-	TGTGCCAGCAGCCCATCACTATTGGCCAACTGGTATGGCTACACCTTC	CASSPSLLANWYGYTF
TRBV6-1	few	TRBJ1-5	TRBD1	TGTGCCAGCAGCCCCACAGGGGCGCCTGATCAGCCCCAGCATTTT	CASSPTGAPDQPQHF
TRBV11-2	few	TRBJ2-3	TRBD2	TGTGCCAGCAGCTCCCATCCAGCGGTAGCGGGGGGGCAGAGCACAGATACGCAGTATTTT	CASSSHPAVAGGQSTDTQYF
TRBV12-3/TRBV12-4	many	TRBJ1-6	-	TGTGCCAGCAGCTTAAAGGGTTCACCCCTCCACTTT	CASSLKGSPLHF
TRBV25-1	few	TRBJ2-3	TRBD2	TGTGCCAGCGCCCAGCGGGAAACGGATACGCAGTACTTT	CASAQRETDTQYF
TRBV27	few	TRBJ2-1	-	TGTGCCAGCAGTTTACGGACGCAGGGAGAGTTCTTC	CASSLRTQGEFF
TRBV7-9	few	TRBJ2-5	-	TGTGCCAGCAGCCAGCTGGGGAGAGGAGAGACCCAGTACTTC	CASSQLGRGETQYF
TRBV14	-	TRBJ2-7	-	TGTGCCAGCAGCCAAGATCTATGGGGGATAGGGGACGAGCAGTACTTC	CASSQDLWGIGDEQYF
TRBV12-3/TRBV12-4	many	TRBJ2-7	-	TGTGCCAGCAGTTTCGGCGCGGGCTACGAGCAGTACTTC	CASSFGAGYEQYF
TRBV20-1	-	TRBJ2-2	TRBD2	TGCAGTGCACAGACTAGCGGGGGGCTGGTCACCGGGGAGCTGTTTTTT	CSAQTSGGLVTGELFF
TRBV25-1	few	TRBJ2-5	-	TGTGCCAGCAGACAGTACCAAGAGACCCAGTACTTC	CASRQYQETQYF
TRBV11-2	-	TRBJ2-4	-	TGTGCCAGCAGCTCCTCCGGGGGAGCCAAGAACATTCAGTACTTC	CASSSSGGAKNIQYF
TRBV2	-	TRBJ1-5	TRBD1	TGTGCCAGCAGTGGGAGACAGGGGACCAATCAGCCCCAGCATTTT	CASSGRQGTNQPQHF
TRBV5-5	-	TRBJ2-2	-	TGTGCCAGCAGCTTTGTAGGGCTTGGGGAGCTGTTTTTT	CASSFVGLGELFF